One sample yielded the 29 T cell receptor beta chains listed below, sequenced in a study of T cell clonality in common variable immunodeficiency. Profiled with immunoSEQ multiplex PCR; TCRdb holds only in-frame clones, not every one. Observed in the sample are about 40,000 clones, none of them singletons. Sequenced: peripheral blood mononuclear cells. These receptors were taken from a person between 18 and 75 years old in good health.

The sample holds many counts of this clone. Sequencing ends 3 residues short of the CDR3 end; the germline J gene provides the rest. The chain joins TRBV6-2 or TRBV6-3 to TRBJ1-5; 8 bases agree with TRBD1. CDR1 MNHEY and CDR2 SVGEGT come from the germline V gene. V trimming: 6 bases; J trimming: 4 bases; junction bases outside the gene matches: 5. This CDR3 is 14 amino acids long. This chain's CDR3 is CASRRTGSNQPQHF. The sequenced part of the CDR3 DNA is TGTGCCAGCAGGAGGACAGGGTCAAATCAGCCC.

This clone was counted many times. The CDR3 extends 3 residues past the end of the read, so its final part is completed from the germline J gene. The rearrangement joins TRBV5-6 to TRBJ1-5; D is undetermined. The CDR3 extends over 15 amino acids. V was trimmed by 1 base and J by 0 bases, leaving 8 bases between them. From germline, CDR1 is SGHDT and CDR2 YYEEEE. The sequenced CDR3 bases are TGTGCCAGCAGCTTGTGGCAGTATAGCAATCAGCCC. Translated: CASSLWQYSNQP. The whole CDR3 region reads CASSLWQYSNQPQHF.

This clone was counted at least ten times. The read ends 3 residues early relative to the CDR3; the germline J gene fills the gap. The chain joins TRBV6-1 to TRBJ2-2, with a weak D call TRBD1 (6 bases). V dropped 4 bases and J dropped 3 bases, with 6 bases sitting between them. Germline V CDR1 and CDR2: MNHNS, SASEGT. This CDR3 has 13 residues. Here the CDR3 reads CASSGTDTGELFF. The CDR3 DNA, read in part, is TGTGCCAGCAGTGGGACAGACACCGGGGAG.

Ten or more counts support this clone. The read ends 3 residues early relative to the CDR3; the germline J gene fills the gap. The chain carries TRBV6-4 and TRBJ2-3, with unresolved D. The CDR3 has 13 amino acids. Germline assignment: CDR1 MRHNA and CDR2 SNTAGT. The V gene lost 3 bases and the J gene lost 2 bases, with 6 bases spanning the gap. The CDR3 DNA, read in part, is TGTGCCAGCAGTGAACAGACCACAGATACG. Its translation: CASSEQTTDT. The full CDR3 sequence reads CASSEQTTDTQYF.

A note on this clone: The sequenced fragment ends 3 residues before the CDR3 boundary, so the rest is inferred from the germline J gene. V gene TRBV2 combines with J gene TRBJ1-4, with TRBD1 matching over 9 bases. The CDR3 is 15 amino acids. With 7 bases clipped from V and 5 bases from J, the junction kept 8 bases outside the gene matches. Germline CDR1 SNHLY, CDR2 FYNNEI. The CDR3 region is CASTTPGTGNEKLFF. Incomplete CDR3 DNA: TGTGCCAGCACCACTCCCGGGACAGGGAATGAAAAA.

This clone came up many times. The sequence runs out 3 residues before the end of the CDR3; the remainder is reconstructed from the germline J gene. The chain has TRBV2 and TRBJ2-7, with unresolved D. The V gene lost 6 bases and the J gene lost 0 bases, with 3 bases spanning the gap. Germline CDR1 reads SNHLY; CDR2 reads FYNNEI. This CDR3 contains 11 residues. The CDR3 bases that were read are TGTGCCAGCAGCGGCTCCTACGAG. Its protein product is CASSGSYE. The complete CDR3 protein is CASSGSYEQYF.

This clone was seen at least ten times. Read sequence stops 3 residues before the CDR3 end, and the germline J gene provides the missing end. V is TRBV19 and J is TRBJ1-5; TRBD1 matches at 9 bases. Losses at the gene ends were 7 bases for V and 7 bases for J; bases not matched to a gene: 14. Per germline, CDR1 LNHDA and CDR2 SQIVND (reference sequence). The CDR3 has 16 residues. CDR3 sequence: CASNPQGTGKGQPQHF. Partial CDR3 DNA: TGTGCCAGTAATCCCCAGGGGACAGGGAAGGGCCAGCCC.

This clone has ten or more counts. From the germline J gene comes the end of the CDR3, since the read stops 3 residues before it. V and J are TRBV2 and TRBJ2-3; a possible D gene is TRBD1 (5 bases). V dropped 0 bases and J dropped 3 bases, with 10 bases sitting between them. CDR1 is SNHLY, CDR2 FYNNEI, per germline. The CDR3 consists of 15 residues. The CDR3 spells CASSEAHPGTDTQYF. The sequenced part of the CDR3 DNA is TGTGCCAGCAGTGAAGCGCATCCAGGGACAGATACG.

This clone was seen many times. Sequencing ends 3 residues short of the CDR3 end; the germline J gene provides the rest. The chain couples TRBV2 to TRBJ1-4; 8 bases fit TRBD1. The CDR3 runs 14 residues. CDR1 SNHLY and CDR2 FYNNEI come from the germline V gene. Trimming took 7 bases from V and 6 from J; bases not matched to a gene: 7. The chain's CDR3 is CASTRQGRDEKLFF. The covered CDR3 bases are TGTGCCAGCACCAGACAGGGGCGGGATGAAAAA.

This clone was picked up many times. The read ends 3 residues early relative to the CDR3; the germline J gene fills the gap. This chain joins TRBV19 and TRBJ2-7, with 8 nucleotides matching TRBD1. V was clipped by 5 bases and J by 6 bases; unmatched bases: 9. CDR1 LNHDA and CDR2 SQIVND come from the germline V gene (reference sequence). This CDR3 is built from 14 residues. CDR3 in amino acids: CASSPRGHLPEQYF. The sequenced part of the CDR3 DNA is TGTGCCAGTAGTCCCAGGGGGCACCTCCCCGAG.

In its sample, this clone was seen many times. With the read ending 3 residues before the CDR3 end, the germline J gene is used to fill in that end. V is TRBV4-1 and J is TRBJ2-3, with D tentatively TRBD2 (7 bases). This CDR3 is 17 amino acids long. CDR1 MGHRA and CDR2 YSYEKL come from the germline V gene. V gave up 0 bases and J gave up 2 bases, with 15 bases separating them. The CDR3 sequence is CASSQDGGGGFTDTQYF. The covered CDR3 bases are TGCGCCAGCAGCCAAGATGGGGGGGGCGGATTCACAGATACG.

In this sample, this clone turned up many times. The read terminates 3 residues ahead of where the CDR3 ends, so the germline J gene completes it. The rearrangement uses TRBV7-3 and TRBJ1-1, with 7 bases aligning to TRBD1. V lost 5 bases to trimming and J lost 2 bases; unmatched junction nucleotides: 11. Germline CDR1 SGHTA, CDR2 FQGTGA. The CDR3 sequence is 16 residues long. The CDR3 DNA, read in part, is TGTGCCAGCAGCCAGCGGGACAGAAGTTTTAACACTGAA. Translated, it gives CASSQRDRSFNTE. The CDR3 in its entirety is CASSQRDRSFNTEAFF.

This clone was picked up many times. The read stops 3 residues short of the end of the CDR3; the missing end is completed from the germline J gene. This chain joins TRBV30 and TRBJ1-1, with 7 bases lining up with TRBD1. Germline values: CDR1 GTSNPN, CDR2 SVGIG (reference sequence). This CDR3 region has 12 residues. The CDR3: CAWSGRDSEAFF. The covered CDR3 bases are TGTGCCTGGAGTGGGCGGGACAGCGAA.

Points on this clone: The read ends 3 residues early relative to the CDR3; the germline J gene fills the gap. The chain carries TRBV7-9 and TRBJ1-6; tentatively, D is TRBD1 (5 bases). V was pared by 2 bases and J by 8 bases, with 13 bases between. The CDR3 extends over 15 amino acids. CDR1 is SEHNR and CDR2 is FQNEAQ in the germline V gene (reference sequence). CDR3 protein: CASSLQARGDSPLHF. CDR3 bases read: TGTGCCAGCAGCTTACAGGCGAGGGGCGATTCACCC.

This clone was found many times. The CDR3 bases that were read are TGTGCCAGCAGCTTTACTAGCAGTTACGAG. Protein product: CASSFTSSYE. The whole CDR3 protein reads CASSFTSSYEQYF. V usage is TRBV7-9 and J usage is TRBJ2-7, with D possibly matching TRBD2 (6 bases). The CDR3 goes on 3 residues after the read ends, and that part is filled in from the germline J gene. Germline V gene data show CDR1 as SEHNR and CDR2 as FQNEAQ (reference sequence). V was trimmed by 3 bases and J by 4 bases, leaving 10 bases between them. This CDR3 region has 13 residues.

This clone has just a few counts. The CDR3 end falls 3 residues outside the read, so it is completed with the germline J gene. The rearrangement uses TRBV20-1 and TRBJ2-1; weak D call: TRBD1 (5 bases). Germline loops: CDR1 DFQATT, CDR2 SNEGSKA (reference sequence). The CDR3 extends over 15 amino acids. Between the trimmed V and J ends, which lost 0 bases and 5 bases, there was a span of 14 bases. CDR3 DNA (partial): TGCAGTGCTAGAGACGACAGTATGTCCCACAATGAG. Translation gives CSARDDSMSHNE. The whole CDR3 protein reads CSARDDSMSHNEQFF.

In regard to this clone: The missing CDR3 end, 3 residues past where the read stops, is filled in from the germline J gene. The chain couples TRBV6-1 to TRBJ1-2; tentative D call: TRBD1 (5 bases). The CDR3 runs 15 residues. Per the germline V gene, CDR1 is MNHNS and CDR2 is SASEGT. The covered CDR3 bases are TGTGCCAGCAGTGAAGCTAGCGGGACCTACAATGAC. Translating it yields CASSEASGTYND. The whole CDR3 sequence is CASSEASGTYNDYTF.

This clone was seen at least ten times. The read falls 3 residues short of the CDR3 end, and the missing part is taken from the germline J gene. This chain links TRBV5-5 with TRBJ2-7; tentative D call: TRBD2 (6 bases). The CDR3 is 14 amino acids. V was trimmed by 2 bases and J by 1 base, leaving 10 bases between them. Per germline, CDR1 SGHKS and CDR2 YYEKEE (reference sequence). CDR3 bases read: TGTGCCAGCAGCTTAGCGGGCGGATCCTACGAG. This codes for CASSLAGGSYE. The complete CDR3 protein is CASSLAGGSYEQYF. Together with reference TRBV5-5 and TRBJ2-7, the CDR3 gives the full variable domain: DAGVTQSPTHLIKTRGQQVTLRCSPISGHKSVSWYQQVLGQGPQFIFQYYEKEERGRGNFPDRFSARQFPNYSSELNVNALLLGDSALYLCASSLAGGSYEQYFGPGTRLTVT.

Details on this clone: With the read ending 3 residues before the CDR3 end, the germline J gene is used to fill in that end. J is TRBJ2-7 and V is TRBV7-8; 9 bases fit TRBD1. Germline loops: CDR1 SGHVS, CDR2 FQNEAQ. J was trimmed by 4 bases and V by 10 bases; bases with no gene match: 8. CDR3 length: 13 residues. CDR3 residues: CATSGTGRYEQYF. The DNA read from the CDR3 is TGTGCCACCTCGGGGACAGGGCGGTACGAG.

This clone was observed many times. Read coverage stops 3 residues before the CDR3 terminus; the germline J gene supplies the remainder. V gene TRBV5-6 combines with J gene TRBJ1-5; 10 nucleotides align to TRBD1. CDR1 is SGHDT and CDR2 is YYEEEE in the germline V gene. J lost 2 bases, V lost 4 bases, and 3 bases had no gene match. The CDR3 consists of 15 residues. CDR3 in amino acids: CASSAGTGGNQPQHF. The covered CDR3 bases are TGTGCCAGCAGCGCCGGGACAGGGGGCAATCAGCCC.

This clone has ten or more counts. The CDR3 end is not reached by the read, which stops 3 residues before it; the germline J gene fills it in. The rearrangement joins TRBV4-1 to TRBJ2-1; 7 nucleotides agree with TRBD1. Losses at the gene ends were 2 bases for V and 3 bases for J; bases not matched to a gene: 4. Per the germline V gene, CDR1 is MGHRA and CDR2 is YSYEKL. The CDR3 spans 15 residues. CDR3 residues: CASSQTGQNYNEQFF. CDR3 bases read: TGCGCCAGCAGCCAAACGGGACAGAACTACAATGAG.

The table lists this clone with many counts. CDR3 DNA (partial): TGTGCCAGCACTTCTCCTCTGACAGGGAACTATGGC. Its translation is CASTSPLTGNYG. The CDR3 reads in full as CASTSPLTGNYGYTF. The V and J genes are TRBV11-2 and TRBJ1-2; the match to TRBD1 covers 7 bases. The missing CDR3 end, 3 residues past where the read stops, is filled in from the germline J gene. The CDR3 contains 15 residues. V lost 7 bases, J lost 2 bases, and 10 bases stayed unmatched. Germline CDR1 SGHAT, CDR2 FQNNGV. The variable domain in full, with the rest retrieved from reference TRBV11-2 and TRBJ1-2, is EAGVAQSPRYKIIEKRQSVAFWCNPISGHATLYWYQQILGQGPKLLIQFQNNGVVDDSQLPKDRFSAERLKGVDSTLKIQPAKLEDSAVYLCASTSPLTGNYGYTFGSGTRLTVV.

The table lists this clone with many counts. The sequenced CDR3 bases are TGCGCCAGCAGCCCCAGGGGACTAGCGGGAGTGAGTGAG. Protein: CASSPRGLAGVSE. The entire CDR3 protein reads CASSPRGLAGVSEQFF. V is TRBV5-1 and J is TRBJ2-1, with TRBD2 matching over 14 bases. The read gets to within 3 residues of the CDR3 end, and the germline J gene fills in the rest. The CDR3 totals 16 residues. Trimming took 4 bases from V and 9 from J; bases not matched to a gene: 9. Germline CDR1 is SGHRS and CDR2 is YFSETQ. Full variable domain (missing parts from reference TRBV5-1 and TRBJ2-1): KAGVTQTPRYLIKTRGQQVTLSCSPISGHRSVSWYQQTPGQGLQFLFEYFSETQRNKGNFPGRFSGRQFSNSRSEMNVSTLELGDSALYLCASSPRGLAGVSEQFFGPGTRLTVL.

At least ten counts were recorded for this clone. The missing CDR3 end, 3 residues past where the read stops, is filled in from the germline J gene. The rearrangement links TRBV2 to TRBJ1-2, with unresolved D. Germline lookup yields CDR1 SNHLY and CDR2 FYNNEI. Trimming cost V 2 bases and J 3 bases, with 10 bases left between them. The CDR3 length is 14 residues. The CDR3: CASSEHLRDYGYTF. The sequenced part of the CDR3 DNA is TGTGCCAGCAGTGAACACCTAAGGGACTATGGC.

This clone was picked up many times. The sequenced part of the CDR3 DNA is TGTGCCAGCAGCCGGGGACTAGCGGGAGGGAGCACCGGGGAG. Amino acid sequence: CASSRGLAGGSTGE. The entire CDR3 reads CASSRGLAGGSTGELFF. This sequence joins TRBV4-2 and TRBJ2-2, with 16 nucleotides matching TRBD2. The read ends 3 residues before the CDR3 terminus; that terminus is restored from the germline J gene. CDR3 length: 17 amino acids. The V gene's germline CDR1 is LGHNA and CDR2 YNFKEQ. V shed 4 bases, J shed 4 bases, and the junction held 3 bases outside the gene matches.

This clone was picked up many times. The read ends 3 residues before the CDR3 terminus; that terminus is restored from the germline J gene. J is TRBJ1-2 and V is TRBV5-1, with 7 bases fitting TRBD1. The V gene's germline CDR1 is SGHRS and CDR2 YFSETQ. V lost 4 bases to trimming and J lost 5 bases; unmatched junction nucleotides: 11. This CDR3 contains 15 residues. Incomplete CDR3 DNA: TGCGCCAGCAGCCGTCAAGGACAGGAAGTTTATGGC. Protein: CASSRQGQEVYG. The whole CDR3 protein is CASSRQGQEVYGYTF.

This clone was found many times. The CDR3 is cut off 3 residues early in the read; its end comes from the germline J gene. The chain is built from TRBV18 and TRBJ2-5, with 7 nucleotides matching TRBD1. With 8 bases clipped from V and 6 bases from J, the junction kept 6 bases outside the gene matches. The CDR3 sequence is 12 residues long. Germline CDR1 KGHSH, CDR2 LQKENI. The sequenced CDR3 bases are TGTGCCAGCACAACAGGGGTACAGACC. It yields the protein CASTTGVQT. In full, the CDR3 reads CASTTGVQTQYF.

As regards this clone: The read is 3 residues too short to cover the CDR3 end, so that end is filled in from the germline J gene. The chain recombines TRBV5-5 with TRBJ2-3; TRBD1 aligns across 7 bases. V dropped 4 bases and J dropped 5; count of bases not matched to a gene: 7. This CDR3 has 14 residues. Per the germline V gene, CDR1 is SGHKS and CDR2 is YYEKEE (reference sequence). The part of the CDR3 DNA that was read is TGTGCCAGCAGCCAGAGGGGGCAGGTAGATACG. Translated, it gives CASSQRGQVDT. The full CDR3 is CASSQRGQVDTQYF.

The sample holds many counts of this clone. From the germline J gene comes the end of the CDR3, since the read stops 3 residues before it. The chain couples TRBV2 to TRBJ2-4; D is ambiguous. Germline loops: CDR1 SNHLY, CDR2 FYNNEI. The length of the CDR3 is 13 residues. The ends were cut back, 1 base at V and 7 bases at J, with 8 bases in the middle. The CDR3 sequence is CASSEGFRNIQYF. The CDR3 bases that were read are TGTGCCAGCAGTGAAGGGTTCCGGAACATT.